This entry lists 4 T cell receptor beta chains sequenced from one sample in a study of shared clonotypes between healthy human individuals. The data were produced by immunoSEQ multiplex PCR, yet TCRdb's version contains in-frame clones alone and is incomplete. This sample carries 2.3 million or so clones, roughly 93% of them seen once, and the ten largest clones take about 0.41%. Sequencing was carried out using naive CD4+ T cells from PBMCs. Subset defined: CD45RA+ positively selected. The receptors here all came from a man between 18 and 35 years old in good health. Some clones in this sample may be carry-over from other donors' samples.

The chain's CDR3 is CASSSGTSGRTDTQYF. In nucleotides, the CDR3 is TGTGCCAGCAGCTCCGGGACTAGCGGACGCACAGATACGCAGTATTTT. V gene TRBV7-3 combines with J gene TRBJ2-3, with 11 bases that match TRBD2. The V segment lost 4 bases and the J segment 1 base; nucleotides outside the gene matches: 4. CDR1 and CDR2 (germline): SGHTA, FQGTGA. This CDR3 has 16 residues.

The chain uses TRBV30 and TRBJ2-2; TRBD1 aligns across 10 bases. Trimming at V came to 1 base and at J to 1 base, leaving 6 bases not matched to a gene. CDR1 and CDR2 (germline): GTSNPN, SVGIG (reference sequence). The CDR3 runs to 17 residues. In DNA form, the CDR3 reads TGTGCCTGGAGTGGACAGGGGGCACCCTGGAACACCGGGGAGCTGTTTTTT. It translates to CAWSGQGAPWNTGELFF.

V gene TRBV19 combines with J gene TRBJ1-3, with D possibly being TRBD1 (5 bases). Germline lookup yields CDR1 LNHDA and CDR2 SQIVND (reference sequence). Trimming removed 5 bases at V and 0 bases at J, with 14 bases between. The CDR3 totals 16 residues. CDR3 residues: CASSATGDLSGNTIYF. CDR3 bases: TGTGCCAGTAGTGCTACAGGAGATCTCTCTGGAAACACCATATATTTT.

To note about this clone: This specimen includes other DNA sequences encoding the same CDR3. CDR3 coding DNA: TGCAGCGTTGAGAGGGGGAACACTGAAGCTTTCTTT. Translation gives CSVERGNTEAFF. This chain uses TRBV29-1 with TRBJ1-1; D perhaps matches TRBD1 (5 bases). Germline V gene lookup returns CDR1 SQVTM and CDR2 ANQGSEA. This CDR3 comprises 12 residues. V was trimmed by 3 bases and J by 1 base, leaving 6 bases between them. The full variable domain, with the rest looked up from reference TRBV29-1 and TRBJ1-1, is SAVISQKPSRDICQRGTSLTIQCQVDSQVTMMFWYRQQPGQSLTLIATANQGSEATYESGFVIDKFPISRPNLTFSTLTVSNMSPEDSSIYLCSVERGNTEAFFGQGTRLTVV.